Listed below are T cell receptor beta chains from one sample, sequenced in a study of blood T cell repertoires in COVID-19. Data came from immunoSEQ multiplex PCR; TCRdb stores just in-frame clones and leaves some out. The sample holds hundreds of thousands of clones, about nine tenths seen once. The specimen was peripheral blood. Source of these receptors: a woman aged 70 to 79 with COVID-19, enrolled during active disease. The CDR3 runs from the conserved cysteine through the conserved F or W. A D gene is named only where the DNA matches it firmly. Size values are once, few and many counts, or a class for expanded clones, and some rows have none.

v_gene	d_gene	abundance	j_gene	CDR3nt	CDR3aa
TRBV30	TRBD1	few	TRBJ1-2	TGTGCCTGGGAAACGGGACAGAGCTATGGCTACACCTTC	CAWETGQSYGYTF
TRBV12-3/TRBV12-4	TRBD1	once	TRBJ1-6	TGTGCTAGCAGGGCAGGGGGCAATTCACCCCTCCACTTT	CASRAGGNSPLHF
TRBV5-6	.	.	TRBJ2-7	TGTGCCAGCAGCTACAAGACAGTCTACGAGCAGTACTTC	CASSYKTVYEQYF
TRBV21-1	.	.	TRBJ2-2	TGTGCCAGCAGGTGGGACTGGCGGGTTCTCACCGGGGAGCTGTTTTTT	CASRWDWRVLTGELFF
TRBV5-4	.	.	TRBJ1-2	TGTGCCAGCAGCTTGGCCGGAGGGGGGGAGGGCTACACCTTC	CASSLAGGGEGYTF
TRBV5-1	.	.	TRBJ1-1	TGCGCCAGCAGCTTGGTGGGGGCTAGGAACACTGAAGCTTTCTTT	CASSLVGARNTEAFF
TRBV5-1	.	once	TRBJ1-2	TGCGCCAGCAGCTTGGGAGCAGGGATGTATGGCTACACCTTC	CASSLGAGMYGYTF
TRBV4-1	TRBD1	.	TRBJ1-2	TGCGCCAGCAGCCAAACGACAGGGGAAGGATATGGCTACACCTTC	CASSQTTGEGYGYTF
TRBV27	TRBD1	once	TRBJ1-2	TGTGCCAGCAGTTTGTTTACAGGGGCTCCGTATGGCTACACCTTC	CASSLFTGAPYGYTF
TRBV4-1	.	.	TRBJ2-7	TGCGCCAGCAGCCAAGACCCCCAGACCTACGAGCAGTACTTC	CASSQDPQTYEQYF
TRBV7-7	.	.	TRBJ2-3	TGTGCCAGCAGCTCCCTCCAGGGAACAGATACGCAGTATTTT	CASSSLQGTDTQYF
TRBV6-2/TRBV6-3	TRBD2	.	TRBJ2-3	TGTGCCAGCAGTTATACTAGCGGGGTCTATACGCAGTATTTT	CASSYTSGVYTQYF
TRBV28	.	.	TRBJ2-1	TGTGCCAGCAGGGGGTGGAGGAACTACAATGAGCAGTTCTTC	CASRGWRNYNEQFF
TRBV24-1	.	once	TRBJ1-1	TGTGCCACCAGTGATTACCCGGGAACTGAAGCTTTCTTT	CATSDYPGTEAFF
TRBV20-1	TRBD1	.	TRBJ1-4	TGCAGTGCTAGTGATACAGGGGGGCACGAAAAACTGTTTTTT	CSASDTGGHEKLFF
TRBV7-8	.	.	TRBJ1-5	TGTGCCAGCAGCAAAACAGATAGCAATCAGCCCCAGCATTTT	CASSKTDSNQPQHF
TRBV6-5	.	.	TRBJ2-2	TGTGCCAGCAGTCCCCCAGCCGGGGAGCTGTTTTTT	CASSPPAGELFF
TRBV7-9	.	.	TRBJ1-5	TGTGCCAGCAGCTTAGGGAGGCAGCCCCAGCATTTT	CASSLGRQPQHF
TRBV5-6	.	.	TRBJ1-6	TGTGCCAGCAGCTTGAGGAGGGGACCTACCTATAATTCACCCCTCCACTTT	CASSLRRGPTYNSPLHF
TRBV5-4	.	.	TRBJ2-2	TGTGCCAGCAGCTTAGGAAGGGGTCGATCCCCACCGAACACCGGGGAGCTGTTTTTT	CASSLGRGRSPPNTGELFF
TRBV28	.	.	TRBJ1-1	TGTGCCAGCAAGCGGGAGGAGAACACTGAAGCTTTCTTT	CASKREENTEAFF
TRBV28	.	.	TRBJ1-2	TGTGCCAGCAGTGGGGGGGCTTACTATGGCTACACCTTC	CASSGGAYYGYTF
TRBV19	TRBD1	.	TRBJ1-2	TGTGCCAGTAACCAACGGACAGGGGGTACGGTTTTGAACTATGGCTACACCTTC	CASNQRTGGTVLNYGYTF
TRBV6-5	TRBD1	.	TRBJ1-4	TGTGCCAGCAGTTACTCGAGGGACAGGGTTTCTGAAAAACTGTTTTTT	CASSYSRDRVSEKLFF
TRBV6-5	.	once	TRBJ1-2	TGTGCCAGCAGCCTCCTGGCGGAGGGCTATGGCTACACCTTC	CASSLLAEGYGYTF
TRBV18	.	.	TRBJ1-3	TGTGCCAGCTCACCACAAGAGGGAGGAAACACCATATATTTT	CASSPQEGGNTIYF
TRBV18	TRBD1	.	TRBJ1-6	TGTGCCAGCTCCCAGGACAGGGATTCACCCCTCCACTTT	CASSQDRDSPLHF
TRBV7-9	.	.	TRBJ1-1	TGTGCCAGCAGCTCCACCCGGGGTGAAGCTTTCTTT	CASSSTRGEAFF
TRBV18	TRBD1	.	TRBJ1-1	TGTGCCAGCTCAGGACAGGGTAGGGACACTGAAGCTTTCTTT	CASSGQGRDTEAFF
TRBV5-6	TRBD1	once	TRBJ1-1	TGTGCCACCATGTATGGGACAGCTGAAGCTTTCTTT	CATMYGTAEAFF
TRBV9	.	.	TRBJ2-7	TGTGCCAGCAGCCTCGGGACAACGGGGACCTACGAGCAGTACTTC	CASSLGTTGTYEQYF
TRBV18	.	.	TRBJ1-2	TGTGCCAGCTCACCACCCACCGGGAACTATGGCTACACCTTC	CASSPPTGNYGYTF
TRBV28	.	.	TRBJ1-2	TGTGCCAGCAGAACAGGGCCTTATGGCTACACCTTC	CASRTGPYGYTF
TRBV9	.	.	TRBJ2-7	TGTGCCAGCAGCCCAGAGGGGGGGGGCTACGAGCAGTACTTC	CASSPEGGGYEQYF
TRBV5-1	TRBD2	.	TRBJ2-3	TGCGCCAGCAGCTTGGGTGGACTAGCGGGCAGCACAGATACGCAGTATTTT	CASSLGGLAGSTDTQYF
TRBV11-2	TRBD1	.	TRBJ1-1	TGTGCCAGCAGCTCCCGGACAGGGGGGGGGACCACTGAAGCTTTCTTT	CASSSRTGGGTTEAFF
TRBV5-1	.	.	TRBJ2-1	TGCGCCAGCAGCTTGGACGGGTACAATGAGCAGTTCTTC	CASSLDGYNEQFF
TRBV28	TRBD2	.	TRBJ2-7	TGTGCCAGCAGTTCCCGGGGGGGGCGACCCTCCTACGAGCAGTACTTC	CASSSRGGRPSYEQYF
TRBV24-1	.	.	TRBJ2-2	TGTGCCACCAGTCCCCCAGGGGGGAAGACGAACACCGGGGAGCTGTTTTTT	CATSPPGGKTNTGELFF
TRBV5-1	TRBD1	.	TRBJ2-3	TGCGCCAGCAGCCTGGACAGGGCCCCAGATACGCAGTATTTT	CASSLDRAPDTQYF
TRBV4-1	.	.	TRBJ1-3	TGCGCCAGCAGCCAAGAGAACACTATCTCTGGAAACACCATATATTTT	CASSQENTISGNTIYF
TRBV24-1	.	.	TRBJ2-2	TGTGCCACAGGGGCAGAAAACACCGGGGAGCTGTTTTTT	CATGAENTGELFF
TRBV19	TRBD1	.	TRBJ1-2	TGTGCCAGTAGTTCCCGGACAGGGGGCAGCCTCTTCTATGGCTACACCTTC	CASSSRTGGSLFYGYTF
TRBV10-3	.	.	TRBJ1-1	TGTGCCATCAGTGGGGCCGGGGGCACTGAAGCTTTCTTT	CAISGAGGTEAFF
TRBV7-2	TRBD2	.	TRBJ2-2	TGTGCCAGCAGCGTCACTAGCGGGGGGCGGGCCACCGGGGAGCTGTTTTTT	CASSVTSGGRATGELFF
TRBV4-3	TRBD1	.	TRBJ1-2	TGCGCCAGCAGCTCCTCTGGACAGGGGGCGGTTGGCTACACCTTC	CASSSSGQGAVGYTF
TRBV5-1	.	.	TRBJ1-1	TGCGCCAGCAGCTTAGGGACACTCAACACTGAAGCTTTCTTT	CASSLGTLNTEAFF
TRBV5-1	TRBD1	.	TRBJ1-1	TGCGCCAGCAGCTGGGGGACAGGCGGGAACACTGAAGCTTTCTTT	CASSWGTGGNTEAFF
TRBV7-9	.	.	TRBJ1-1	TGTGCCAGCAGCCCCTCGGGGGGGGACACTGAAGCTTTCTTT	CASSPSGGDTEAFF
TRBV28	TRBD1	.	TRBJ2-3	TGTGCCAGCAGTTTACCGGGACAGCGAAAGACAGATACGCAGTATTTT	CASSLPGQRKTDTQYF
TRBV18	.	.	TRBJ2-5	TGTGCCAGCTCACCAACAAGAGAGACCCAGTACTTC	CASSPTRETQYF
TRBV19	.	once	TRBJ2-1	TGTGCCAGTAGCCCCACCCGGGACAACTACAATGAGCAGTTCTTC	CASSPTRDNYNEQFF
TRBV7-2	TRBD1	.	TRBJ1-2	TGTGCCACCTTCTTCCGGGACAGGGGGCCGAGCTATGGCTACACCTTC	CATFFRDRGPSYGYTF
TRBV2	.	.	TRBJ1-1	TGTGCCAGCAGTGAGTTGGGGGCGAACACTGAAGCTTTCTTT	CASSELGANTEAFF